This T cell receptor beta chain was documented in a study of T cell repertoires in cytomegalovirus infection. Study outcomes and limitations: What dominated the ex vivo response were HLA-C-restricted CMV-specific TCR beta clonotypes. Cumulative public TCR beta family frequency identified carriers of CMV plus the relevant HLA.

For this clonotype: Its antigen is still unknown.

The CDR3 sequence is 11 residues long. The V and J ends lost 4 bases and 5 bases respectively, with 5 bases between them. TCRdb recomputed calls from the reads with MiXCR, one row per CDR3 protein. The sample carries some 54,000 distinct CDR3 sequences, around a fifth recorded once. The source of this sequence is a human donor in good health (CMV status not recorded). Some clones in this sample may be carry-over from other donors' samples. Sequences were derived from CD8+ T cells from cultured PBMCs, sampled from culture after CMV antigen stimulation. The chain carries TRBV12-3 or TRBV12-4 and TRBJ2-5; no clear D gene. The CDR3 loop reads CASSSTETQYF. As DNA, the CDR3 is TGTGCCAGCAGTTCAACGGAGACCCAGTACTTC.